This T cell receptor beta chain originates from a study of PD-L1 blockade in urothelial cancer (dated by TCRdb to about 2017). Turning to the overall study: Every patient began therapy at some point between 2013 and 2015 and was given atezolizumab 1,200 mg intravenously every 3 weeks. About nine tenths of the roughly 30 patients were males with bladder-origin urothelial cancer, and about 65% of the 29 reported a prior smoking history. An ECOG performance status of 0 or 1 was recorded for the patients, and 0 to 3 prior chemotherapy regimens had been received by the patients. Blood samples were analyzed at 3 weeks after treatment start (second dose) and at 6 weeks after treatment start. Blood samples gave median yields of about 140,000 T cells and 65,000 to 85,000 unique TCRs, along with a median clonality of about 0.084. The study was an exploratory multi-omic analysis of somatic, immune and clinical correlates of response to PD-L1 blockade with atezolizumab in urothelial cancer. Pretreatment tumor samples, along with matched peripheral blood collected serially before and after atezolizumab treatment, underwent TCR sequencing. Durable clinical benefit was defined as a progression-free survival longer than 6 months, and TCR features were additionally tested against progression-free survival and overall survival. In the same patients, whole exome sequencing and RNA sequencing of pretreatment tumors were performed in addition to TCR sequencing. Roughly ten patients achieved durable clinical benefit and some 21 did not. Pretreatment blood TCR-seq was available for twenty-nine patients, at least one posttreatment blood collection was obtained for 24 patients, and tumor TCR-seq was available for 24 patients.

The study at large found these results: Because the sample size was small (n of about 29) and many exploratory analyses were performed, the results are intended to be hypothesis-generating. A pretreatment peripheral blood TCR clonality below the median was linked to improved progression-free and overall survival. At 3 weeks after the start of treatment, tumor-associated TCR clones in peripheral blood had expanded more in patients with durable benefit (n of about 21, p = 0.022).

CDR1 SQVTM and CDR2 ANQGSEA are derived from the germline V gene. From cysteine to phenylalanine, the CDR3 is 14 amino acids long. The read is trimmed to its CDR3 DNA, 42 bases read in frame from base 1. Trimming accounts for 7 bases at V and 0 bases at J, while the number of junction bases matched to no gene is 5. A total of 29 patients with locally advanced or metastatic urothelial carcinoma, treated at Memorial Sloan Kettering on a trial protocol, made up the cohort. Peripheral blood mononuclear cells were collected from each patient pretreatment and during treatment, giving between 1 and 8 total time points per patient. The Qiagen DNeasy Blood extraction kit was used to purify genomic DNA from total PBMCs and tumor samples. Collected pretreatment and during treatment, PBMCs were isolated and stored as previously described. Synthetic TCR analog templates were spiked into each PCR to estimate absolute template abundance from read counts. The immunoSEQ assay was used to amplify TCRbeta CDR3 regions from genomic DNA with bias-controlled V and J gene primers. Rearranged TCRbeta segments were sequenced at approximately 20X coverage. For the original study's pipeline: Sequencing errors were corrected by clustering, and CDR3s were annotated against IMGT so that V, D and J genes could be assigned. Only productive TCRbeta rearrangements were used in downstream analyses, excluding out-of-frame or stop-codon sequences. To compute clonality, Shannon entropy was normalized by the log of the number of unique productive sequences and then subtracted from one. Clones differing between time points or between blood and tumor were identified using Fisher's exact test with Benjamini-Hochberg correction, with an adjusted p below 0.01 applied as the threshold. Not all clones reach the TCRdb copy of this immuneACCESS table, which keeps in-frame sequences only. Checked studies attribute under half of the gap to unresolved V genes and leave the rest unexplained. V, J and clone size are those of that table, while D and trimming were read from the DNA. This sample is represented by some 49,000 clones; roughly 85% of them were singletons. Of the sample, 6% to 9% falls within the top ten clones.

Points on this clone: The target of this receptor is not known. Nothing much larger sits one base from this clone, and base qualities are not available.

The clonotype comes from a man between 60 and 75 years old with urothelial cancer. The chain uses TRBV29-1 and TRBJ2-2, with 7 central nucleotides matching TRBD1. The sequenced sample was PBMCs, obtained around atezolizumab (anti-PD-L1) treatment. The DNA sequence follows: TGCAGCGCCCTGGACAGGACGAACACCGGGGAGCTGTTTTTT. Its translation is CSALDRTNTGELFF.